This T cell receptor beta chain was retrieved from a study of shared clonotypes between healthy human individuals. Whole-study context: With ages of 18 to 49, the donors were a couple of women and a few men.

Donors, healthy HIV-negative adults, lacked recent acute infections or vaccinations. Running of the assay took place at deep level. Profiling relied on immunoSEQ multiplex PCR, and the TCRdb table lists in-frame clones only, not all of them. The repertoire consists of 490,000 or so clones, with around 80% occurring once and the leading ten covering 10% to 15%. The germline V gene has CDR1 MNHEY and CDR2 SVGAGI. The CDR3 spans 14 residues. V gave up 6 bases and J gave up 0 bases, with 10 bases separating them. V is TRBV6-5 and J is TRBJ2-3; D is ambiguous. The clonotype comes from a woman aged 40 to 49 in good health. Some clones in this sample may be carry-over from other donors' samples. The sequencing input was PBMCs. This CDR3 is CASSLGDSTDTQYF. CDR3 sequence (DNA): TGTGCCAGCAGCCTCGGAGATAGCACAGATACGCAGTATTTT.